This TCR beta chain was identified in a study of cytomegalovirus exposure and HLA in healthy donors. It was with 60 Vbeta and 13 Jbeta primers that the PCR ran. In the original workflow: A later analysis tallied about 80 million unique TCR beta chains, some 10 million of them shared. Method: immunoSEQ multiplex PCR; TCRdb's copy keeps in-frame clones and lacks some. V, J and clone size derive from that table, while D and trimming were established from the DNA sequence. The listing records around 150,000 clones. The CDR3 extends over 11 amino acids. Germline values: CDR1 SGHRS, CDR2 YFSETQ. The rearrangement joins TRBV5-1 to TRBJ2-5; unclear D gene. The tail of the sequence fits TRBJ2-7 better, so the J call may be wrong. What was sequenced was PBMCs. The sequence derives from a young man in good health and CMV-seronegative. The CDR3 loop is CASSLYYEQYF. DNA of the CDR3: TGCGCCAGCAGCTTGTACTACGAGCAGTACTTC.